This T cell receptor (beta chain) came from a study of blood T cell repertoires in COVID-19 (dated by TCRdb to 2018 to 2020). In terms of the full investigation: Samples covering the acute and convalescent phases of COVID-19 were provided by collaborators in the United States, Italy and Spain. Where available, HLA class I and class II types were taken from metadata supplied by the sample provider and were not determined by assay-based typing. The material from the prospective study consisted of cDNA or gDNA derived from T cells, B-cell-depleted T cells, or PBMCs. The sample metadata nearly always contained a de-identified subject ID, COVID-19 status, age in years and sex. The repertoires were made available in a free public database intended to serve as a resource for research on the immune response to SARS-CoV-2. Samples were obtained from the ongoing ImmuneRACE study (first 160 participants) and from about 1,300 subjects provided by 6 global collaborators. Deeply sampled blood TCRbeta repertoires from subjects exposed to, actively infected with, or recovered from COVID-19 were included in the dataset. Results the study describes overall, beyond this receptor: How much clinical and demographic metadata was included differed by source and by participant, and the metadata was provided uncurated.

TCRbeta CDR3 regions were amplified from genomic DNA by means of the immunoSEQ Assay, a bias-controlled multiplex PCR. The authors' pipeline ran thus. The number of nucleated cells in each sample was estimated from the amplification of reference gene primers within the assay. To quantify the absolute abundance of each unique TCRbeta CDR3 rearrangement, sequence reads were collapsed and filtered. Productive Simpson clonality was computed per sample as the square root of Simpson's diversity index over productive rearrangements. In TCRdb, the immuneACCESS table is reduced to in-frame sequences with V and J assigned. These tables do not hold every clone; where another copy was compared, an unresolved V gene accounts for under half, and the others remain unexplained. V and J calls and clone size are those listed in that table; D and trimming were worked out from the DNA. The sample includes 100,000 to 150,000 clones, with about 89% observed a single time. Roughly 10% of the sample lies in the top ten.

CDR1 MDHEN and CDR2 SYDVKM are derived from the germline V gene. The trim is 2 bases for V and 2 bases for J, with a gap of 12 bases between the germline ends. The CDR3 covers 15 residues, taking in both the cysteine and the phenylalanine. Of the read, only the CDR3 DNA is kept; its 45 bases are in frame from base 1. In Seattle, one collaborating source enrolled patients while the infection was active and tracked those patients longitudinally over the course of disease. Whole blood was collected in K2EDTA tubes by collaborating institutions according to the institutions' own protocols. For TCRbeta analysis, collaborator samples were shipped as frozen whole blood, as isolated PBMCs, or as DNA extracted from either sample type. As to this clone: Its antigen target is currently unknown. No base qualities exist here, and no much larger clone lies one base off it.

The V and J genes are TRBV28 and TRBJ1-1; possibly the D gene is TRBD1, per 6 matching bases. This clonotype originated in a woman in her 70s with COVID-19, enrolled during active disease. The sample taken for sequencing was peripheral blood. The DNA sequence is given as TGTGCCAGCAGTTTAGGTACAGGGATTAACACTGAAGCTTTCTTT. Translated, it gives CASSLGTGINTEAFF.